Listed below are T cell receptor beta chains from one sample, sequenced in a study of blood T cells in healthy people across ages. In TCRdb, the 5' RACE reads were re-called with MiXCR into one record per CDR3 protein. The table records roughly 1,500,000 distinct CDR3 sequences, about 31% of them present only once. Sequencing was done on a sample of blood. Receptors originate from a woman aged 30 to 39 in good health. The CDR3 runs from the conserved cysteine through the conserved F or W. A D gene is named only where the DNA matches it firmly. Not every row has a clone size; where given, it reads once, few, many or a size class.

CDR3 protein,CDR3 DNA,clone size,J gene,D gene,V gene
CASSLEPSGGDYGYTF,TGCGCCAGCAGCTTGGAACCGTCAGGGGGCGACTATGGCTACACCTTC,few,TRBJ1-2,TRBD1,TRBV5-1
CASSYQGLGYTF,TGTGCCAGCAGTTACCAGGGCCTGGGCTACACCTTC,-,TRBJ1-2,-,TRBV12-3/TRBV12-4
CASSLVGAYTGELFF,TGCGCCAGCAGCTTGGTGGGGGCCTACACCGGGGAGCTGTTTTTT,once,TRBJ2-2,-,TRBV5-1
CASSLDPAYNEQFF,TGTGCCAGCAGCTTAGACCCCGCTTACAATGAGCAGTTCTTC,many,TRBJ2-1,-,TRBV7-2
CASTTGSRTYEQYF,TGTGCCAGCACAACAGGGTCCAGGACCTACGAGCAGTACTTC,-,TRBJ2-7,-,TRBV2
CASGLGAGELFF,TGTGCTAGTGGTTTGGGCGCCGGGGAGCTGTTTTTT,-,TRBJ2-2,-,TRBV12-5
CAISERVESSPLHF,TGTGCCATCAGTGAGAGGGTGGAGAGTTCACCCCTCCACTTT,-,TRBJ1-6,-,TRBV10-3
CSVKVWGETQYF,TGCAGCGTTAAGGTCTGGGGAGAGACCCAGTACTTC,-,TRBJ2-5,-,TRBV29-1
CASSLFPGLAGAGEQYF,TGTGCCAGCAGTTTATTCCCGGGACTAGCGGGAGCAGGAGAGCAGTACTTC,-,TRBJ2-4,TRBD2,TRBV28
CASSEYLAEYNEQFF,TGTGCCAGCAGTGAATACTTAGCGGAGTACAATGAGCAGTTCTTC,-,TRBJ2-1,-,TRBV6-1
CASSPASGGISYEQYF,TGCGCCAGCAGCCCCGCTAGCGGGGGAATCTCCTACGAGCAGTACTTC,few,TRBJ2-7,TRBD2,TRBV4-1
CASSANPSGAYNEQFF,TGTGCCAGCAGCGCAAACCCATCCGGGGCGTACAATGAGCAGTTCTTC,-,TRBJ2-1,-,TRBV7-9
CSRKGVTDTQYF,TGCAGTAGGAAGGGGGTTACAGATACGCAGTATTTT,-,TRBJ2-3,-,TRBV20-1
CASSPTGVAARGYTF,TGTGCCAGCAGCCCCACAGGGGTCGCGGCGCGTGGCTACACCTTC,few,TRBJ1-2,TRBD1,TRBV7-9
CSSSPGQSYNEQFF,TGCAGTTCATCGCCGGGACAGAGCTACAATGAGCAGTTCTTC,many,TRBJ2-1,TRBD1,TRBV20-1
CSATRTVSYEQYF,TGCAGTGCTACTCGGACAGTCTCCTACGAGCAGTACTTC,few,TRBJ2-7,-,TRBV20-1
CASRLAEYQETQYF,TGCGCCAGCAGGCTAGCGGAGTACCAAGAGACCCAGTACTTC,-,TRBJ2-5,TRBD2,TRBV5-1